One and the same sample provided the 14 T cell receptor beta chains below, sequenced in a study of molecular identifiers for immune sequencing clone quantification. TCRdb reprocessed the PCR reads with MiXCR, giving one entry per CDR3 protein. The sample carries about 630,000 distinct CDR3 sequences, 25% recorded once. Specimen: naive CD8+ T cells from blood, with Jurkat cell RNA spiked in. Described subset: FACS-sorted CD8+CD4-CCR7+CD45RA+ naive T cells. These receptors all come from a human donor in good health. Some libraries in this study had Jurkat cell RNA spiked in.

The chain has TRBV4-3 and TRBJ2-5, with unresolved D. Trimming removed 1 base from V and 4 bases from J, with 7 bases in between. CDR3 length equals 13 residues. CDR1 is LGHNA, CDR2 YSLEER, per germline. The CDR3 region is CASSQGSVETQYF. The CDR3 nucleotides read TGCGCCAGCAGCCAAGGCTCGGTAGAGACCCAGTACTTC.

This clonotype has only a few counts. This sequence joins TRBV4-3 and TRBJ2-2; tentative D call: TRBD1 (7 bases). Germline V gene data show CDR1 as LGHNA and CDR2 as YSLEER. The CDR3 covers 15 residues. The V end lost 2 bases, the J end lost 5 bases, and 12 bases lay between the germline ends. DNA of the CDR3: TGCGCCAGCAGCCAATACAGGGGAGGAACCGGGGAGCTGTTTTTT. Its translation is CASSQYRGGTGELFF.

The table lists this clonotype with a few counts. V usage is TRBV28 and J usage is TRBJ1-1, with 8 bases that match TRBD1. The J segment lost 4 bases and the V segment lost 7 bases, leaving 5 bases of the junction unmatched. Germline CDR1 is MDHEN and CDR2 is SYDVKM. This CDR3 region has 13 residues. The CDR3 DNA sequence: TGTGCCAGCATCGTCGACAGGGGCACTGAAGCTTTCTTT. This translates into CASIVDRGTEAFF.

This clonotype appeared once. Being one base from a much bigger clone, this may be a read error. The CDR3 does not end in the conserved phenylalanine or tryptophan, so this is likely a read error. V is TRBV4-3 and J is TRBJ2-7; D possibly corresponds to TRBD2 (6 bases). There are 16 residues in the CDR3. Trimming took off 4 bases at V and 0 bases at J, with 16 bases between the two ends. Germline V gives CDR1 LGHNA, CDR2 YSLEER. CDR3 protein: CASSPDGGPYSYEQYY. For the CDR3, the DNA is TGCGCCAGCAGCCCTGACGGGGGACCTTACTCCTACGAGCAGTACTAC.

As to this clonotype: A much more abundant neighbour one base away suggests this may be a read error. The chain couples TRBV3-1 to TRBJ1-2; TRBD1 might be the D (6 bases). The CDR3 runs 16 residues. Deletions cut 5 bases from V and 2 bases from J, with 18 bases between. Looked up from germline, CDR1 is LGHDT and CDR2 is YNNKEL (reference sequence). CDR3 DNA: TGTGCCAGCAGCACCCCAAGCCAGGGGCACAACTATGGCTACACCTTC. Its protein is CASSTPSQGHNYGYTF.

Concerning this clonotype: Since a much larger clone is just one base distant, this may be a read error. The chain is built from TRBV4-1 and TRBJ1-1; 7 nucleotides agree with TRBD1. Germline CDR1 is MGHRA and CDR2 is YSYEKL. The CDR3 is 15 residues long. V shed 1 base, J shed 6 bases, and the junction held 8 bases outside the gene matches. Written as DNA, the CDR3 is TGCGCCAGCAGCCAAGCTCAGGGGGTTGGGTCTGAAGCTTTCTTT. It translates to CASSQAQGVGSEAFF.

This clonotype showed up just once. The junction differs from germline at one of its ends, possibly a read error. J is TRBJ2-1 and V is TRBV5-6; possibly TRBD1 for D (5 bases). Germline V lookup: CDR1 SGHDT, CDR2 YYEEEE. The CDR3 has 14 amino acids. CDR3 amino acids: CASIRQSSYNERFF. As DNA, the CDR3 is TGTGCCAGCATCCGACAGAGCTCCTACAATGAGCGGTTCTTC.

This clonotype came up a few times. The chain is built from TRBV2 and TRBJ2-5; 13 bases line up with TRBD2. Germline loops: CDR1 SNHLY, CDR2 FYNNEI. After removal of 8 bases from V and 0 bases from J, the junction contained 15 bases not matched to a gene. The CDR3 has 19 amino acids. CDR3 nucleotide sequence: TGTGCCAGCTCTGGAGCCCAAGGACTAGCGGGGGAGTACCAAGAGACCCAGTACTTC. It is translated as CASSGAQGLAGEYQETQYF.

This clonotype came up many times. J is TRBJ2-3 and V is TRBV29-1, with a possible D match to TRBD2 (6 bases). The CDR3 is 15 amino acids. The germline CDR1 and CDR2 sequences are SQVTM and ANQGSEA. V was trimmed by 4 bases and J by 0 bases, leaving 14 bases between them. CDR3 DNA sequence: TGCAGCGTTGCCCCGGGGGAGCTTAGCACAGATACGCAGTATTTT. Encoded protein: CSVAPGELSTDTQYF.

The chain has TRBV4-3 and TRBJ1-1, with TRBD1 matching 8 bases. J lost 5 bases, V lost 0 bases, and 17 bases had no gene match. Per germline, CDR1 LGHNA and CDR2 YSLEER. The CDR3 spans 19 residues. The CDR3 sequence is CASSQEVRKTGAQGTEAFF. CDR3 nucleotide sequence: TGCGCCAGCAGCCAAGAGGTGCGGAAGACAGGGGCCCAGGGGACTGAAGCTTTCTTT.

Concerning this clonotype itself: Without the conserved terminal phenylalanine or tryptophan, this CDR3 likely stems from a read error. V usage is TRBV7-2 and J usage is TRBJ1-2; 9 bases line up with TRBD1. V lost 5 bases to trimming and J lost 3 bases; unmatched junction nucleotides: 7. This CDR3 region has 15 residues. CDR1 and CDR2 (germline): SGHTA, FQGNSA. This CDR3 reads CASSTGTGRYYGYTS. For the CDR3, the DNA is TGTGCCAGCAGCACGGGGACAGGGCGATACTATGGCTACACCTCC.

The rearrangement joins TRBV2 to TRBJ2-7; possibly TRBD2 for D (6 bases). The ends were cut back, 8 bases at V and 4 bases at J, with 18 bases in the middle. This CDR3 comprises 14 residues. From germline, CDR1 is SNHLY and CDR2 FYNNEI. CDR3 nucleotide sequence: TGTGCCAGCGGGGGGAGCAGGGATGATTACGAGCAGTACTTC. It is translated as CASGGSRDDYEQYF.

V usage is TRBV14 and J usage is TRBJ1-2, with 9 bases matching TRBD1. This CDR3 is 14 amino acids long. J was trimmed by 8 bases and V by 4 bases; bases with no gene match: 8. CDR1 SGHDN and CDR2 FVKESK come from the germline V gene. DNA of the CDR3: TGTGCCAGCAGCCGTTCCGGGACAGGGCACGGCTACACCTTC. Protein sequence: CASSRSGTGHGYTF.

This clonotype has a count of ten or more. This chain joins TRBV6-2 or TRBV6-3 and TRBJ2-2; D gene uncertain. V was cut by 6 bases and J by 2 bases, with 7 bases left in between. The CDR3 covers 13 residues. Germline assignment: CDR1 MNHEY and CDR2 SVGEGT. CDR3 protein: CASRSDNTGELFF. As DNA, the CDR3 is TGTGCCAGCAGGAGCGATAACACCGGGGAGCTGTTTTTT.